This TCR beta chain was sequenced during a study of early T cells in non-severe SARS-CoV-2 infection. About the research overall: Alpha and beta chains were unpaired, from unsorted whole-blood bulk RNA. Broader study findings: Using VDJdb, the matching emphasized anti-spike CD8 responses while missing private and CD4 specificities.

In the case of this clonotype: Its antigen is currently unknown.

Germline V gene lookup returns CDR1 SGDLS and CDR2 YYNGEE. Deletions cut 4 bases from V and 6 bases from J, with 20 bases between. The CDR3 loop spans 16 amino acids. Each cDNA molecule carried a unique molecular identifier. Using its own MiXCR run on the 5' RACE reads, TCRdb lists one record per CDR3 protein. Of over 95,000 distinct CDR3 sequences in the sample, about 15% were seen once. The sequenced sample was whole blood. The clonotype originates from an adult who was a healthcare worker with PCR-confirmed SARS-CoV-2 infection or an uninfected control (not recorded which). V gene TRBV9 combines with J gene TRBJ2-4; the D gene could be TRBD1 or TRBD2 (5 bases each). The CDR3 region has the DNA TGTGCCAGCAGCCCTAGTAGGACTCCGAGGGGAAACATTCAGTACTTC. Translation gives CASSPSRTPRGNIQYF.